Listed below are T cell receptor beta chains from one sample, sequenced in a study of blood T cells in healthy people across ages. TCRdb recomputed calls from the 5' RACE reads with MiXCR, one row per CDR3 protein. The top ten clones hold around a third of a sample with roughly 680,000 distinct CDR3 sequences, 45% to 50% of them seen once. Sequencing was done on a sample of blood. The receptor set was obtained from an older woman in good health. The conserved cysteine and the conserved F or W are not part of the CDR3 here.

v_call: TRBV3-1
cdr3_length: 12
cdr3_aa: ASSQGIYNEKLF

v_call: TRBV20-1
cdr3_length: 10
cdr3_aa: SAPVFYNEQF

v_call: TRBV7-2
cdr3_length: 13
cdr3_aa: ASSSTSGSFSEQY

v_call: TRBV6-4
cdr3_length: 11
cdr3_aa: ASSRTQDHEQY

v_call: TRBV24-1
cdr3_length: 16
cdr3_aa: ATGDLHFCREPTYEQY

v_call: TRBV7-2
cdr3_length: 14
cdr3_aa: ASSLGSGASNQPQH

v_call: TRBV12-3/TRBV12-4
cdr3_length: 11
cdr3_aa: ASSLGTSREQY

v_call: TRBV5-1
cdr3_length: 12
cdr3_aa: ASSLGDYYNEQF

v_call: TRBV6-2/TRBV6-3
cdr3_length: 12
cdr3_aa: ASYGQDRNYGYT

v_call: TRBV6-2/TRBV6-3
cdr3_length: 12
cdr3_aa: ASGLASSTDTQY

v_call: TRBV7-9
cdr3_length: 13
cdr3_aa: ASSPDGSGLETQY

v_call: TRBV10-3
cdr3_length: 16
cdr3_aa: AISTNPGTNKAFNEQF

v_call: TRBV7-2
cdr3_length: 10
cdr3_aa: ASSLPSYEQY

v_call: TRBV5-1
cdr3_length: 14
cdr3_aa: ASSSKDRGLSETQY

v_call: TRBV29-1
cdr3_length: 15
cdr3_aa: STRGVAGARTYNEQF

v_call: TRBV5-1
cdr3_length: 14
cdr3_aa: ASSLDGARAKNIQY

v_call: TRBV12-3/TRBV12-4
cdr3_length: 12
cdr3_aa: ASSFRIGSDTQY

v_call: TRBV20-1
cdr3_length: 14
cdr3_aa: SARDPGKTSFNEQY

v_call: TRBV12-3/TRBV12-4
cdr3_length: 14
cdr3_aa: ASREPGSTPYNEQF